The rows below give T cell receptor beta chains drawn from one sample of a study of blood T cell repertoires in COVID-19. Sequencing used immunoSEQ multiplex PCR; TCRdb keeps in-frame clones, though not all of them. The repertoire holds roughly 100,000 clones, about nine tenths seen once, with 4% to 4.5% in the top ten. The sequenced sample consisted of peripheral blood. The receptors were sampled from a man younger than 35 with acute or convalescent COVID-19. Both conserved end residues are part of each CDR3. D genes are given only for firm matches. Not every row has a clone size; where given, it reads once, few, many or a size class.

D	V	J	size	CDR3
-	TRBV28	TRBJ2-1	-	CASSQVGLWYNEQFF
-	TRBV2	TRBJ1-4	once	CASSLGPNEKLFF
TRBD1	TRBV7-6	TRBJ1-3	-	CASSISTGSGNTIYF
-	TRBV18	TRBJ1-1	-	CASSPPTGNEAFF
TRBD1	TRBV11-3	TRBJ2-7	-	CASSSGQGRSYEQYF
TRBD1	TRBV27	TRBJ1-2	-	CASSIRTGEGNYGYTF
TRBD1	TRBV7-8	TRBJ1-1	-	CASSFGQGTEAFF
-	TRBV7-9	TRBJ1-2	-	CASSPDRPLPGYTF
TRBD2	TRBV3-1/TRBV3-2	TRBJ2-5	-	CASSHQLAGGRETQYF
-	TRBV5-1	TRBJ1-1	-	CASSFTQPGDTEAFF
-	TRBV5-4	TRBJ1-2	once	CASSLPSGNDGYTF
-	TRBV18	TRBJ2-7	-	CASSPNPPGLSFDEQYF
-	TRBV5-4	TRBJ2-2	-	CASSLGTPNTGELFF
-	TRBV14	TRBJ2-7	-	CASSQAWGAYEQYF
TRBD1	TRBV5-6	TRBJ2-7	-	CASSEGQGASYEQYF
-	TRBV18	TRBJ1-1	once	CASSLDRNTEAFF
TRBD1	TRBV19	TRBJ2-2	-	CASRRQGAAGELFF
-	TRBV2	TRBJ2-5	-	CASKLQETQYF
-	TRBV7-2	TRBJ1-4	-	CASRQGRRTNEKLFF
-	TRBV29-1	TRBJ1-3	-	CSVWTASHGNTIYF
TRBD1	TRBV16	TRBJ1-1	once	CASSRRQGVWNTEAFF
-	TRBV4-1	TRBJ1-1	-	CASSAYGALSEAFF
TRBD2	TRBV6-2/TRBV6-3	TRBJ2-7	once	CASSYSRGGGHEQYF
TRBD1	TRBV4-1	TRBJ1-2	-	CASSHAGQGAPTNYGYTF
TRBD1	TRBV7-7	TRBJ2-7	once	CASSLGTGREQYF
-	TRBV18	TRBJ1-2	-	CASSPRVDSNYGYTF
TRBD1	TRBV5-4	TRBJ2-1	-	CASSLGTGSSYNEQFF
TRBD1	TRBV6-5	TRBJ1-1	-	CASSWSRDRPLGEAFF
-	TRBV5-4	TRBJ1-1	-	CASSSGEFTEAFF
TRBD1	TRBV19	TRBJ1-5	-	CASRFTQGKGNQPQHF
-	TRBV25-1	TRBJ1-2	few	CASSEFDSPGRFGYTF
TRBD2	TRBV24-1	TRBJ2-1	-	CATSDPRRGYYNEQFF
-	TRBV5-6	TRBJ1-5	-	CASSLSRRINQPQHF
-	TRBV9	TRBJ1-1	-	CASSVGAEAFF
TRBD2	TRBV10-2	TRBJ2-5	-	CASRTSGGQETQYF
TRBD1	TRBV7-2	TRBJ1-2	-	CASSLLDRSYGYTF
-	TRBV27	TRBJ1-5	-	CASSTTADQPQHF
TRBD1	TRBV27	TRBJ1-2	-	CASSSTGTEYGYGYTF
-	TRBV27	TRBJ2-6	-	CASSPYAGTSGANVLTF
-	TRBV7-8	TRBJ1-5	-	CASSFLGGLSNQPQHF
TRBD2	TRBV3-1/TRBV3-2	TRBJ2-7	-	CASSQGYTVGTSSDEQYF
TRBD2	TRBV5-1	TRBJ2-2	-	CASSLKGLAGENTGELFF
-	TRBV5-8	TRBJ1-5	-	CASSSTSWPEDQPQHF
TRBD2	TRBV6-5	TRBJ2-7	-	CASRASGGYEQYF
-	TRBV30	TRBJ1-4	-	CAWSVQHNEKLFF
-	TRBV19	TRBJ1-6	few	CASSQPGHSSPLHF
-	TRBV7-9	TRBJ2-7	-	CASSLGTTSYEQYF
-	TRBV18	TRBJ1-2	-	CASSPRSTEGYTF
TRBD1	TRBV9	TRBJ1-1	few	CASSASGQDGTEAFF